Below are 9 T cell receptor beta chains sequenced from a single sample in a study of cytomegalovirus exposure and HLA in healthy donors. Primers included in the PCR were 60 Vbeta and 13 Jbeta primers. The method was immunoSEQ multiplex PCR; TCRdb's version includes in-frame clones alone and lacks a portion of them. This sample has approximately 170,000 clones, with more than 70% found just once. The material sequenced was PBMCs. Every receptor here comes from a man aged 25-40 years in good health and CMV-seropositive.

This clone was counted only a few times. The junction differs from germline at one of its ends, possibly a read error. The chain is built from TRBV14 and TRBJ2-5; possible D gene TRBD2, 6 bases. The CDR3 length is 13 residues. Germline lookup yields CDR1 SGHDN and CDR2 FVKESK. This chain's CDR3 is CASSQDFPSAANF. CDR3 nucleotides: TGTGCCAGCAGCCAAGATTTCCCTAGCGCTGCAAACTTC. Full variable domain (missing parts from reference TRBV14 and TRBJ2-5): EAGVTQFPSHSVIEKGQTVTLRCDPISGHDNLYWYRRVMGKEIKFLLHFVKESKQDESGMPNNRFLAERTGGTYSTLKVQPAELEDSGVYFCASSQDFPSAANFGPGTRLLVL.

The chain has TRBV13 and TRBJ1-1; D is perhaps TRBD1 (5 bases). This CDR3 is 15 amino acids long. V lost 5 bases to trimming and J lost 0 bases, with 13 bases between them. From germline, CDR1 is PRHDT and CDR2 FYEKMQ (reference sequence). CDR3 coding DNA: TGTGCCAGCAGCACAGGAGTTCTCATGAACACTGAAGCTTTCTTT. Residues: CASSTGVLMNTEAFF.

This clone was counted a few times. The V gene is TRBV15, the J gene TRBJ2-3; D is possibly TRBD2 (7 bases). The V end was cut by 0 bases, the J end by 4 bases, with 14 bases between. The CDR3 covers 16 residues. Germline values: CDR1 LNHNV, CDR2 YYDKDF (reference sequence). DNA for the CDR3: TGTGCCACCAGCAGAGATCTGGTGGGGGGGCCAGATACGCAGTATTTT. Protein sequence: CATSRDLVGGPDTQYF.

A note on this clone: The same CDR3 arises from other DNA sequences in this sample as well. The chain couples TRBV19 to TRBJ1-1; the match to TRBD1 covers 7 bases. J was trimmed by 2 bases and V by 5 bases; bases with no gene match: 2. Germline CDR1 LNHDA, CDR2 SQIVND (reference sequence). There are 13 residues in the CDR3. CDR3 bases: TGTGCCAGTAGTTTAGGGGGCAACACTGAAGCTTTCTTT. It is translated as CASSLGGNTEAFF.

CDR3 sequence (DNA): TGTGCCAGTAGTATCGACAGCTACAATCAGCCCCAGCATTTT. Amino acids: CASSIDSYNQPQHF. The V and J genes are TRBV19 and TRBJ1-5; possibly TRBD1 for D (5 bases). V lost 3 bases, J lost 3 bases, and 9 bases lay in between. Per germline, CDR1 LNHDA and CDR2 SQIVND (reference sequence). This CDR3 region has 14 residues.

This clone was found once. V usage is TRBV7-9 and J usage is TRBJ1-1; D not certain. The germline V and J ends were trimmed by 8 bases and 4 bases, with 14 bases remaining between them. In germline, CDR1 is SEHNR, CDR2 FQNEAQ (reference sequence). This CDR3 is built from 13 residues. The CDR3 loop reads CASARTAVTEAFF. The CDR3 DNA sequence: TGTGCCAGCGCCAGGACTGCGGTCACTGAAGCTTTCTTT.

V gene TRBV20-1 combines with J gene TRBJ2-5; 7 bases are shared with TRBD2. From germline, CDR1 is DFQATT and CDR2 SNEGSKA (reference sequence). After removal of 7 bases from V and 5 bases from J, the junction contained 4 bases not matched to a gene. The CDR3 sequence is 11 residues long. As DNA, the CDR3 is TGCAGTGGGGGAGGGCTGGAGACCCAGTACTTC. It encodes CSGGGLETQYF.

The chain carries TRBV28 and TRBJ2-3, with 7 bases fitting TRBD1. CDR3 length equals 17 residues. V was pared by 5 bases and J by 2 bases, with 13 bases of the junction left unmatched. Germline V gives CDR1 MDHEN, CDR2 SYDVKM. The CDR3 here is CASSRVRDRLITDTQYF. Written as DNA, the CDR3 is TGTGCCAGCAGTCGGGTCCGGGACAGACTTATCACAGATACGCAGTATTTT.

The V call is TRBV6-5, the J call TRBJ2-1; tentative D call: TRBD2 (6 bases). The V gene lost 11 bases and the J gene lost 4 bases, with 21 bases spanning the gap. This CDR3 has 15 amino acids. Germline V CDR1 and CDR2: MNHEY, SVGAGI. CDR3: CAAGPGVSLYNEQFF. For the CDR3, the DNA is TGTGCCGCCGGTCCGGGGGTTTCTCTTTACAATGAGCAGTTCTTC.